This TCR beta chain was obtained from a study of cytomegalovirus exposure and HLA in healthy donors. Study context: Most donors, about 77% of a few hundred genotyped, fell in the Caucasian-associated ancestry cluster. Findings and caveats of the study: A previous analysis found most TCR beta V segments productive roughly 90% or roughly 30% of the time. Whilst most TCR sequences proved rare, a subset of public TCRs occurred across many donors.

In its sample, this clone was seen a few times. The antigen is not known. V lost 4 bases to trimming and J lost 6 bases, with 11 bases between them. The CDR3 runs 13 residues. Germline CDR1 LNHDA, CDR2 SQIVND (reference sequence). The primer mix had 60 Vbeta and 13 Jbeta primers. Sequencing was performed with immunoSEQ multiplex PCR; in TCRdb, only in-frame clones are kept and a portion is missing. The table lists about 120,000 clones, 75% to 90% of them singletons. This clonotype was obtained from a man aged 25 to 45 in good health and CMV-seronegative. Sequencing was done on a sample of PBMCs. The V and J genes are TRBV19 and TRBJ2-3; a possible D gene is TRBD1 (7 bases). The CDR3 reads CASSTQGGDTQYF. DNA for the CDR3: TGTGCCAGTAGTACCCAGGGGGGTGATACGCAGTATTTT.